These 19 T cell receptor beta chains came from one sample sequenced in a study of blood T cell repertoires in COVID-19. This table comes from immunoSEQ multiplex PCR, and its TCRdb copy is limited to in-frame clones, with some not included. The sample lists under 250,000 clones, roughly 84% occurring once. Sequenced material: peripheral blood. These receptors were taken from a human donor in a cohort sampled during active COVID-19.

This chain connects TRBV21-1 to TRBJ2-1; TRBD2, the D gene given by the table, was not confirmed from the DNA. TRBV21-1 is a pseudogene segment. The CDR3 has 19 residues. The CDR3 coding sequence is TGTGCCAGCAGCAAAGTGATCAATAGGAACGGGAGGGGGCTAGATGAGCAGTTCTTC. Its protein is CASSKVINRNGRGLDEQFF.

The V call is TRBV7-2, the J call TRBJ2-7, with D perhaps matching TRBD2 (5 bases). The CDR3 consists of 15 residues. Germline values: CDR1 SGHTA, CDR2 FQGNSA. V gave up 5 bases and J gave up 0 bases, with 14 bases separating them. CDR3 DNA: TGTGCCAGCAGCCCCGGAAGCGGCCCCTCCTACGAGCAGTACTTC. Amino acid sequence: CASSPGSGPSYEQYF.

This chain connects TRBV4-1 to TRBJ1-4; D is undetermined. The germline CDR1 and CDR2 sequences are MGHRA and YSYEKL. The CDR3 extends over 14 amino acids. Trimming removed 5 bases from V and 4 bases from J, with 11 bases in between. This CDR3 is CASSGRGLNEKLFF. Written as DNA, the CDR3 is TGCGCCAGCAGCGGCCGGGGTCTTAATGAAAAACTGTTTTTT.

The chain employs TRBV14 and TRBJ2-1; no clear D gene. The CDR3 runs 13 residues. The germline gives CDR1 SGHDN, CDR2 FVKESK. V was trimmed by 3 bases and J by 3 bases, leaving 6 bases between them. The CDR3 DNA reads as TGTGCCAGCAGCCATAGCAACTACAATGAGCAGTTCTTC. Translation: CASSHSNYNEQFF. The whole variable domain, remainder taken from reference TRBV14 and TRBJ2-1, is EAGVTQFPSHSVIEKGQTVTLRCDPISGHDNLYWYRRVMGKEIKFLLHFVKESKQDESGMPNNRFLAERTGGTYSTLKVQPAELEDSGVYFCASSHSNYNEQFFGPGTRLTVL.

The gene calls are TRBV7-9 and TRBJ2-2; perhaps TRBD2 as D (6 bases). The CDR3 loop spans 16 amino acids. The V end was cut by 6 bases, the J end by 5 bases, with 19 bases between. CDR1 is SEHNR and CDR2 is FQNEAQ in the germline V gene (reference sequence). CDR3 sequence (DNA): TGTGCCAGCAGGAACCGAAGCGGGCCGATTACCGGGGAGCTGTTTTTT. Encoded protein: CASRNRSGPITGELFF.

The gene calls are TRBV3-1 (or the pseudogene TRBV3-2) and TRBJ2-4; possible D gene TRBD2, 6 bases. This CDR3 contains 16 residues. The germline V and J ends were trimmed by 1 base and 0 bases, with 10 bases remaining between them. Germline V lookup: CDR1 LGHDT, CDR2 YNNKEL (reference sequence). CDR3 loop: CASSQGFGGAKNIQYF. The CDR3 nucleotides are TGTGCCAGCAGCCAAGGTTTCGGGGGAGCCAAAAACATTCAGTACTTC.

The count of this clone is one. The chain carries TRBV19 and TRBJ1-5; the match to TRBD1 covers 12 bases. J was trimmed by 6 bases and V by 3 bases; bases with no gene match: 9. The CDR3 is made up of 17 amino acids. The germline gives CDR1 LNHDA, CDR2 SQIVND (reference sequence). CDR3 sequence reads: CASSILGQGAAGQPQHF. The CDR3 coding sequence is TGTGCCAGTAGTATCCTGGGACAGGGGGCCGCAGGTCAGCCCCAGCATTTT.

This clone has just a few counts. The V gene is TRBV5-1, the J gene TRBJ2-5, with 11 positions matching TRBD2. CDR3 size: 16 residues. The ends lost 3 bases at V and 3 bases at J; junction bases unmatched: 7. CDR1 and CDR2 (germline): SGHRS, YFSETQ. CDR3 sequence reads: CASSWGRLAGKETQYF. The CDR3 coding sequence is TGCGCCAGCAGCTGGGGAAGACTAGCGGGAAAAGAGACCCAGTACTTC.

CDR3 sequence: CSGRASVLGEQYF. The CDR3 DNA reads as TGCAGCGGTCGGGCTAGCGTTTTAGGGGAGCAGTACTTC. The J gene is TRBJ2-7, the V gene TRBV29-1; TRBD2 is a possible D gene (6 bases). The CDR3 has 13 residues. Trimming pared 7 bases from V and 7 bases from J, leaving 20 bases between. Germline CDR1 and CDR2: SQVTM and ANQGSEA.

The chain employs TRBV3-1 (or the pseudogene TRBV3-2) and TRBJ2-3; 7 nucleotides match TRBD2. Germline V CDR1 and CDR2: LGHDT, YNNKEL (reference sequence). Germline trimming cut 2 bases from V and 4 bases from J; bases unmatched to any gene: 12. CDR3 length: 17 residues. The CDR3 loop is CASSQLGTILAPDTQYF. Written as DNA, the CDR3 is TGTGCCAGCAGCCAACTCGGGACTATTTTGGCCCCAGATACGCAGTATTTT.

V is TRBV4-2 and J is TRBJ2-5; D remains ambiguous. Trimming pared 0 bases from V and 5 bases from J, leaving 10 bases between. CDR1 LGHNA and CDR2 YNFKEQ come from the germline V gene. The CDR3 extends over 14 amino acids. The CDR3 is CASSQEIGVETQYF. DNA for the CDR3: TGTGCCAGCAGCCAAGAAATCGGTGTTGAGACCCAGTACTTC.

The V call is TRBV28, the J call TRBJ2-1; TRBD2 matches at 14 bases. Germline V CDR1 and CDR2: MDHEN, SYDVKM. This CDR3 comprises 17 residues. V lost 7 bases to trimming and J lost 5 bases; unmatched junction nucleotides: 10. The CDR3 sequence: CASTVTSGRAFNNEQFF. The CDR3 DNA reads TGTGCCAGCACCGTGACTAGCGGGAGGGCCTTTAACAATGAGCAGTTCTTC.

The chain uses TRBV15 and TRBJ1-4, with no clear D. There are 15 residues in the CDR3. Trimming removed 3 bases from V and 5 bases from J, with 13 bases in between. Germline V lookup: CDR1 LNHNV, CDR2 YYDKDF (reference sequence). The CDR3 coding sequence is TGTGCCACCAGCAGTCCCTCCGCGGGAAATGAAAAACTGTTTTTT. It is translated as CATSSPSAGNEKLFF.

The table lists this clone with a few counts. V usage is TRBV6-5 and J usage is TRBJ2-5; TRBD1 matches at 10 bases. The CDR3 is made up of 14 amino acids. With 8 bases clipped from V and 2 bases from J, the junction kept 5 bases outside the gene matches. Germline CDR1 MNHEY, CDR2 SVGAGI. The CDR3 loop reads CASYDRGRQETQYF. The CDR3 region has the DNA TGTGCCAGCTACGACAGGGGGCGTCAAGAGACCCAGTACTTC.

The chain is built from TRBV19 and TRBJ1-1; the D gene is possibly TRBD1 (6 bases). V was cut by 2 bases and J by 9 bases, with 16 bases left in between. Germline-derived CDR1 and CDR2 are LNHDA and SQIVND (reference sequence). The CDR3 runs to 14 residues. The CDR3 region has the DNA TGTGCCAGTAGTATACCGGGGGGGCAGGGAAAAGCTTTCTTT. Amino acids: CASSIPGGQGKAFF.

CDR3 amino acids: CASSDPQGDEAFF. CDR3 DNA: TGTGCCAGCAGTGACCCCCAGGGCGATGAAGCTTTCTTT. V usage is TRBV6-4 and J usage is TRBJ1-1, with a possible D match to TRBD1 (5 bases). This CDR3 has 13 amino acids. Germline-derived CDR1 and CDR2 are MRHNA and SNTAGT. V shed 2 bases and J shed 7 bases, with 11 bases lying between them.

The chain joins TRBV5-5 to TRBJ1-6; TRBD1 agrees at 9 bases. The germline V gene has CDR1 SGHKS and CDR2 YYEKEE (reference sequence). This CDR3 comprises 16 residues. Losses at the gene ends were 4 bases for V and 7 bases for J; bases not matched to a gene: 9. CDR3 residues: CASSAGQGRENSPLHF. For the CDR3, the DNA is TGTGCCAGCAGCGCCGGACAGGGGCGGGAGAATTCACCCCTCCACTTT.

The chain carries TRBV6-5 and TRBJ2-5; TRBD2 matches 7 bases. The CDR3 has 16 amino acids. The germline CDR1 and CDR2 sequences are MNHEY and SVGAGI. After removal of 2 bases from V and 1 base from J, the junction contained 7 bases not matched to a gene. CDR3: CASSYGVSGGQETQYF. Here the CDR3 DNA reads TGTGCCAGCAGTTACGGTGTGTCGGGAGGCCAAGAGACCCAGTACTTC.

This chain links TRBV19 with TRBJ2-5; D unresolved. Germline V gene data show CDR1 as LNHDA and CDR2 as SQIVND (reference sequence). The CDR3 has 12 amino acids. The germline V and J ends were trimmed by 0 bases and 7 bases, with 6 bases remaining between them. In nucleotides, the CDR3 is TGTGCCAGTAGTATAGAATCGGGGACCCAGTACTTC. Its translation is CASSIESGTQYF.